Below are 8 T cell receptor beta chains sequenced from a single sample in a study of blood T cell repertoires in COVID-19. Some clones are missing from TCRdb's copy, which holds only in-frame ones; the method was immunoSEQ multiplex PCR. The table lists 360,000 or so clones, approximately 84% of them singletons. Sequencing was performed on PBMCs or T cells enriched from blood (not recorded which). These receptors were taken from a young woman who had recovered from COVID-19.

The chain is built from TRBV18 and TRBJ1-2; D is possibly TRBD1 (5 bases). This CDR3 comprises 15 residues. Trimming pared 0 bases from V and 3 bases from J, leaving 11 bases between. CDR1 and CDR2 (germline): KGHSH, LQKENI. The CDR3 bases are TGTGCCAGCTCACCACCGAGCCAGGGTGACTATGGCTACACCTTC. This gives the protein CASSPPSQGDYGYTF.

The genes are TRBV7-9 and TRBJ2-3; D remains ambiguous. V was shortened by 2 bases and J by 0 bases, with 6 bases between the two germline ends. Germline CDR1 is SEHNR and CDR2 is FQNEAQ (reference sequence). This CDR3 is 14 amino acids long. The CDR3 region is CASSLPQSTDTQYF. The CDR3, as DNA: TGTGCCAGCAGCTTACCCCAGAGCACAGATACGCAGTATTTT. Looking up the rest from reference TRBV7-9 and TRBJ2-3 gives the full variable domain: DTGVSQNPRHKITKRGQNVTFRCDPISEHNRLYWYRQTLGQGPEFLTYFQNEAQLEKSRLLSDRFSAERPKGSFSTLEIQRTEQGDSAMYLCASSLPQSTDTQYFGPGTRLTVL.

CDR3 amino acids: CASRQRERDEQFF. In nucleotides, the CDR3 is TGTGCCAGCAGGCAGCGGGAGAGGGATGAGCAGTTCTTC. V usage is TRBV6-4 and J usage is TRBJ2-1, with 8 nucleotides matching TRBD2. Germline loops: CDR1 MRHNA, CDR2 SNTAGT. The CDR3 runs 13 residues. Germline trimming cut 6 bases from V and 8 bases from J; bases unmatched to any gene: 6.

V gene TRBV5-4 combines with J gene TRBJ1-4; tentative D call: TRBD1 (6 bases). CDR1 and CDR2 (germline): SGHNT, YYREEE (reference sequence). The CDR3 loop spans 14 amino acids. With 4 bases removed from V and 8 bases from J, the gap between germline ends came to 15 bases. The CDR3 sequence is CASSLNREGEKLFF. CDR3 sequence (DNA): TGTGCCAGCAGCCTGAACAGGGAGGGGGAAAAACTGTTTTTT.

V usage is TRBV20-1 and J usage is TRBJ2-7; D is unclear. In germline, CDR1 is DFQATT, CDR2 SNEGSKA (reference sequence). The V and J ends lost 3 bases and 0 bases respectively, with 9 bases between them. The CDR3 extends over 13 amino acids. CDR3 in DNA: TGCAGTGCTAGTACAGTGAGCTCCTACGAGCAGTACTTC. Its translation: CSASTVSSYEQYF.

This sequence joins TRBV9 and TRBJ2-3; D is possibly TRBD2 (6 bases). Germline-derived CDR1 and CDR2 are SGDLS and YYNGEE. V was trimmed by 6 bases and J by 0 bases, leaving 8 bases between them. The CDR3 totals 13 residues. The CDR3 loop is CASMRDSTDTQYF. Here the CDR3 DNA reads TGTGCCAGCATGCGGGATAGCACAGATACGCAGTATTTT.

This chain connects TRBV3-1 (or the pseudogene TRBV3-2) to TRBJ2-6, with 7 nucleotides matching TRBD1. The length of the CDR3 is 16 residues. The germline gives CDR1 LGHDT, CDR2 YNNKEL (reference sequence). The junction had 5 bases not matched to a gene; V was cut back by 6 bases and J by 0 bases. The CDR3 is CASRQQGSSGANVLTF. DNA of the CDR3: TGTGCCAGCAGGCAACAGGGGTCCTCTGGGGCCAACGTCCTGACTTTC.

The chain couples TRBV18 to TRBJ2-5, with TRBD1 matching over 8 bases. J gave up 3 bases and V 4 bases, and 7 bases lay outside the gene matches. The CDR3 is 15 residues long. Germline-derived CDR1 and CDR2 are KGHSH and LQKENI. CDR3 coding DNA: TGTGCCAGCTCACTCGAGGACAGGGTAGAAGAGACCCAGTACTTC. It codes for CASSLEDRVEETQYF.